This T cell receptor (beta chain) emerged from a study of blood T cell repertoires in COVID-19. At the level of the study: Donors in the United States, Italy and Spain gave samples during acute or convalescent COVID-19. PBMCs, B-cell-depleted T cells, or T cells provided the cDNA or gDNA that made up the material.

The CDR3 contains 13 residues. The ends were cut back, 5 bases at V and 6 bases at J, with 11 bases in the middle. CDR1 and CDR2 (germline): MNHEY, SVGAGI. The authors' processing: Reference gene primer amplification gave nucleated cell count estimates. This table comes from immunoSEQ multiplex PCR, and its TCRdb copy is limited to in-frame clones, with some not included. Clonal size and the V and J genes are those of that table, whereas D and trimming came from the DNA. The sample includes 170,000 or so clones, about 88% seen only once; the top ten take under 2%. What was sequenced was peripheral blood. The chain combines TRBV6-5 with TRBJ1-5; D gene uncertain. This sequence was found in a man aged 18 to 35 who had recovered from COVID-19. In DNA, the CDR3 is TGTGCCAGCAGTACCACGAGAGTTCAGCCCCAGCATTTT. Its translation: CASSTTRVQPQHF.